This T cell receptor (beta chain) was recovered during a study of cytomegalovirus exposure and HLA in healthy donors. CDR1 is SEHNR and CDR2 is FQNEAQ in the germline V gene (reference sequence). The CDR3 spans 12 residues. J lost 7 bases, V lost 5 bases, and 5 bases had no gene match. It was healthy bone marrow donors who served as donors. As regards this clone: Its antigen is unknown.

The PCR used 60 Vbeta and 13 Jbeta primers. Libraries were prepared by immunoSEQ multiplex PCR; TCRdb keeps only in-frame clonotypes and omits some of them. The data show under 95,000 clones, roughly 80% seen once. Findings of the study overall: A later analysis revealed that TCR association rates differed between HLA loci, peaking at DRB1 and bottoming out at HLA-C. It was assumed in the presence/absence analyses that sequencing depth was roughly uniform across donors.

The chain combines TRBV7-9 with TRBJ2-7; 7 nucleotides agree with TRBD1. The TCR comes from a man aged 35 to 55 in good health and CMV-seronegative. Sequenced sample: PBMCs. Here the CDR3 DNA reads TGTGCCAGCAGCACACAGGGGTGGGAGCAGTACTTC. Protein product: CASSTQGWEQYF.